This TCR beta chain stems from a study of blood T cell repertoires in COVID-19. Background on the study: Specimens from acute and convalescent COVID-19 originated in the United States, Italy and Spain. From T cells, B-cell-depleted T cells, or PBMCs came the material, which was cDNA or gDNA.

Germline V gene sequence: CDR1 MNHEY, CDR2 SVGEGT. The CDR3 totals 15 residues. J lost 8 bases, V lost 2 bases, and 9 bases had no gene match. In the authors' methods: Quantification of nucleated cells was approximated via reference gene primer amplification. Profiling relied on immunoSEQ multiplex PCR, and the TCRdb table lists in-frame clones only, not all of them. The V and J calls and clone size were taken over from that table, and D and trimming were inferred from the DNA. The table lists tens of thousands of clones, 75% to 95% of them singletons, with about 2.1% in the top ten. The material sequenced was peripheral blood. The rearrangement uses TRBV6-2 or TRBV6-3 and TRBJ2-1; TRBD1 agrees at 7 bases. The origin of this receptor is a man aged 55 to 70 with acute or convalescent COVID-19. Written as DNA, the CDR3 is TGTGCCAGCAGTTACAATCTGAACAGGGGACATGAGCAGTTCTTC. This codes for CASSYNLNRGHEQFF.